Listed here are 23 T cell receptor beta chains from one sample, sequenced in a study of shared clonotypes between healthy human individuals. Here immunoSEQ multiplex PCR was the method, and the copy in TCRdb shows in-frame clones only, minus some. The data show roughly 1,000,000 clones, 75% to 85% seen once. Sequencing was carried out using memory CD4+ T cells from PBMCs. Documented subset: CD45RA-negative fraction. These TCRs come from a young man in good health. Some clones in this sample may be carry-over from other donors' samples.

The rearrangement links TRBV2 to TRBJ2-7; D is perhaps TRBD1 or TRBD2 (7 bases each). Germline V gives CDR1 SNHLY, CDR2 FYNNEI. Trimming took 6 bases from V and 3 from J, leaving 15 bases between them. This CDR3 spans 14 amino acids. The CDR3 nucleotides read TGTGCCAGCAGAGAGACAGGGACTATCTACGAGCAGTACTTC. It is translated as CASRETGTIYEQYF.

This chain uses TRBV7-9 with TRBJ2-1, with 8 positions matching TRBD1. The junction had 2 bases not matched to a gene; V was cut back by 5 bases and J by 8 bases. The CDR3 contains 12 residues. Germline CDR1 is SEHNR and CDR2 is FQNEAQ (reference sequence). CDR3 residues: CASSARGHEQFF. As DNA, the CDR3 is TGTGCCAGCAGCGCCAGGGGGCATGAGCAGTTCTTC.

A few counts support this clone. The CDR3 reads CASSSTRNTEAFF. The CDR3 DNA is TGTGCCAGCAGCTCGACAAGGAACACTGAAGCTTTCTTT. This sequence joins TRBV7-3 and TRBJ1-1; no clear D. The CDR3 contains 13 residues. Trimming shortened V by 4 bases and J by 1 base, and 7 bases separated the two germline ends. The germline V gene encodes CDR1 SGHTA and CDR2 FQGTGA.

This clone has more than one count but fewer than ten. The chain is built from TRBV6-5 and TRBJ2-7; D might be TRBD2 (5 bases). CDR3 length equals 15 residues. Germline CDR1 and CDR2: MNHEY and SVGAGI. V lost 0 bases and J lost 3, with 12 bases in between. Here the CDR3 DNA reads TGTGCCAGCAGTTACTCGGGCAGCGGCGGCTACGAGCAGTACTTC. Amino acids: CASSYSGSGGYEQYF.

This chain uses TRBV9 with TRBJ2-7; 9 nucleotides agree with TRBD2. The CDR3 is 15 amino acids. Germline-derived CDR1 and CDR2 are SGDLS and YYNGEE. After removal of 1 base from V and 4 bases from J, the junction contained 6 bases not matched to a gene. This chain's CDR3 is CASSVPTSGKYEQYF. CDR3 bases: TGTGCCAGCAGCGTACCGACTAGCGGTAAATACGAGCAGTACTTC. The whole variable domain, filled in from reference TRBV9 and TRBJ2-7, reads DSGVTQTPKHLITATGQRVTLRCSPRSGDLSVYWYQQSLDQGLQFLIQYYNGEERAKGNILERFSAQQFPDLHSELNLSSLELGDSALYFCASSVPTSGKYEQYFGPGTRLTVT.

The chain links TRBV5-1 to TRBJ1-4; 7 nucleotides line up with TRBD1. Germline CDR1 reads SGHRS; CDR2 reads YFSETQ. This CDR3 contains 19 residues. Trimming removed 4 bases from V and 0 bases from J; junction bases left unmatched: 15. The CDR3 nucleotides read TGCGCCAGCAGCGCCGGGACAGCACCCCCTCCCGCAACTAATGAAAAACTGTTTTTT. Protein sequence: CASSAGTAPPPATNEKLFF.

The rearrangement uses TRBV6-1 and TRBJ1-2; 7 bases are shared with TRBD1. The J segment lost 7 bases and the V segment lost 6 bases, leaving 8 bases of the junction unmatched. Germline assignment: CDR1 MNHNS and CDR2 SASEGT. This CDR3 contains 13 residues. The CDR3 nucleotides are TGTGCCAGCAGGGTGACAGGGCCGGGTGGCTACACCTTC. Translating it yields CASRVTGPGGYTF.

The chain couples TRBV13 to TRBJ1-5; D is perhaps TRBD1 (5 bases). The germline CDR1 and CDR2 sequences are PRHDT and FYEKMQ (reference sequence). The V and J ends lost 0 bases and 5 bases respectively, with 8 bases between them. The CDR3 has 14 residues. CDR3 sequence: CASSLGTEHQPQHF. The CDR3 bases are TGTGCCAGCAGCTTAGGGACAGAGCATCAGCCCCAGCATTTT. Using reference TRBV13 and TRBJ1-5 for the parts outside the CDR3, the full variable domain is AAGVIQSPRHLIKEKRETATLKCYPIPRHDTVYWYQQGPGQDPQFLISFYEKMQSDKGSIPDRFSAQQFSDYHSELNMSSLELGDSALYFCASSLGTEHQPQHFGDGTRLSIL.

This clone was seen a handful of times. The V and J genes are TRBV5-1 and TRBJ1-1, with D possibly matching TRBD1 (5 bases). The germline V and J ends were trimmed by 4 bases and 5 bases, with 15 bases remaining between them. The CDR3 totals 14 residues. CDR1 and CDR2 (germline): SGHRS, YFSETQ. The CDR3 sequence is CASSLRGSETEAFF. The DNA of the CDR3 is TGCGCCAGCAGCCTGAGGGGTTCGGAGACTGAAGCTTTCTTT.

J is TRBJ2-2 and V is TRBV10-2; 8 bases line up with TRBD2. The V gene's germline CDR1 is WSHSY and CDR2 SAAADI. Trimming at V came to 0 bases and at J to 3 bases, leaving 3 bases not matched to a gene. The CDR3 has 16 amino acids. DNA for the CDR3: TGCGCCAGCAGTGAGTCGTTACTAGCGGACACCGGGGAGCTGTTTTTT. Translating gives CASSESLLADTGELFF.

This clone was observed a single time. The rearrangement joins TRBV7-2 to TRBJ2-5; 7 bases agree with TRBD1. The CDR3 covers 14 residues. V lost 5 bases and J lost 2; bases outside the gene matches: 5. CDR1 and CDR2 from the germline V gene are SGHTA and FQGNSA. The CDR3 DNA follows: TGTGCCAGCAGCGAGGACAGGTGGCAAGAGACCCAGTACTTC. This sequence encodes CASSEDRWQETQYF.

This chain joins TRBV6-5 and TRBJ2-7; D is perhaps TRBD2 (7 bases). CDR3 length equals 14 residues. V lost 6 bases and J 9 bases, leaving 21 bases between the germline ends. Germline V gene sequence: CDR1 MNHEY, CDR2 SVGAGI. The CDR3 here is CASSPMEGGLAQYF. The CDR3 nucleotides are TGTGCCAGCAGCCCGATGGAGGGGGGGCTGGCGCAGTACTTC.

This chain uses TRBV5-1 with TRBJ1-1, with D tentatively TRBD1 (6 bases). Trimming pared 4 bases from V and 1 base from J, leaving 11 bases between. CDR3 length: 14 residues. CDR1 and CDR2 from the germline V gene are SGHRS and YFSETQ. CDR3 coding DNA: TGCGCCAGCAGCACCCAGGACAGGAACACTGAAGCTTTCTTT. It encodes CASSTQDRNTEAFF.

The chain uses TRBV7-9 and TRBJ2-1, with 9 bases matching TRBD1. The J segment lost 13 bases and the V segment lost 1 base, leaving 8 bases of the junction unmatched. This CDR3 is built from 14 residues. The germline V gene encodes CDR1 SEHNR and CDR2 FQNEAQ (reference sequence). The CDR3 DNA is TGTGCCAGCAGCTTAGGTTTCCGGGACAGGGACCAGTTCTTC. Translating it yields CASSLGFRDRDQFF.

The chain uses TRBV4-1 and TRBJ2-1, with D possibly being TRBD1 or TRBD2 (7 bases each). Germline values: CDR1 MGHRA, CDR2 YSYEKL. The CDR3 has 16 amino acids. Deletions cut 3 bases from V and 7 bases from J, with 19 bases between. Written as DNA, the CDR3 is TGCGCCAGCAGCCATCCCGGTCGACAGGGAGGGAATGAGCAGTTCTTC. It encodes CASSHPGRQGGNEQFF.

CDR3 sequence: CASSQELGRSYNEQFF. The CDR3 region has the DNA TGCGCCAGCAGCCAAGAGTTGGGGAGGTCCTACAATGAGCAGTTCTTC. J is TRBJ2-1 and V is TRBV4-1; D might be TRBD2 (6 bases). The CDR3 consists of 16 residues. V was pared by 0 bases and J by 1 base, with 10 bases between. Germline assignment: CDR1 MGHRA and CDR2 YSYEKL.

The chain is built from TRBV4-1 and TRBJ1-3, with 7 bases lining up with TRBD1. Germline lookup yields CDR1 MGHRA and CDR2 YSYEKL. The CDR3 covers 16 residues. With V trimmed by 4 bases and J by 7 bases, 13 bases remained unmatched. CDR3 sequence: CASSRWPEGAQNTIYF. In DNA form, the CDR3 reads TGCGCCAGCAGCCGATGGCCCGAGGGGGCGCAGAACACCATATATTTT.

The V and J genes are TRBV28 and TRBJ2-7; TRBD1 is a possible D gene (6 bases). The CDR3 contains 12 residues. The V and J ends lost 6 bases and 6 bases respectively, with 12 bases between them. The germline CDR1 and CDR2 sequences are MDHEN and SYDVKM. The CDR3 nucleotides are TGTGCCAGCAGCCCCAGGGGAGCCGAGCAGTACTTC. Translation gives CASSPRGAEQYF.

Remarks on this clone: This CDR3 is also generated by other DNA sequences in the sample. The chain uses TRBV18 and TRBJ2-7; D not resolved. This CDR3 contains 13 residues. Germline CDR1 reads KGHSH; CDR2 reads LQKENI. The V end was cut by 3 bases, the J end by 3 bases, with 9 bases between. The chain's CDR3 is CASSPQAGYEQYF. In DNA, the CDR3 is TGTGCCAGCTCACCCCAGGCAGGCTACGAGCAGTACTTC.

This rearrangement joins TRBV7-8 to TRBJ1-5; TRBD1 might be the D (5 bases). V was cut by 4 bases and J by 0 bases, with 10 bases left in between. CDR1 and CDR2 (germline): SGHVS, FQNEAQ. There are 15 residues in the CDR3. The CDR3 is CASSSQGASNQPQHF. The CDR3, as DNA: TGTGCCAGCAGCTCCCAGGGTGCTAGCAATCAGCCCCAGCATTTT.

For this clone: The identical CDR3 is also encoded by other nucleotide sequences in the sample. The CDR3: CASSSDGNYGYTF. The CDR3 DNA sequence: TGCGCCAGCAGCTCCGACGGAAACTATGGCTACACCTTC. The chain carries TRBV5-1 and TRBJ1-2, with D hard to call. Looked up from germline, CDR1 is SGHRS and CDR2 is YFSETQ. This CDR3 region has 13 residues. Trimming left V 3 bases short and J 2 bases short, with 8 bases between.

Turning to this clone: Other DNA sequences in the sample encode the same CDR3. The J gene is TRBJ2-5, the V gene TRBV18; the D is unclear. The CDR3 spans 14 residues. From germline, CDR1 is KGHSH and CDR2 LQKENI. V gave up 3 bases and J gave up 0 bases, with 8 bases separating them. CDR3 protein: CASSPRRDQETQYF. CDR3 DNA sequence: TGTGCCAGCTCACCGCGGAGAGACCAAGAGACCCAGTACTTC.

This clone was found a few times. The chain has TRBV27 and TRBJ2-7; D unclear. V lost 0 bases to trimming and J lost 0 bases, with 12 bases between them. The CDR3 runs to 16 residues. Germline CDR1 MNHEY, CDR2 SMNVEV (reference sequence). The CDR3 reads CASSLSWAKSSYEQYF. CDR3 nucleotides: TGTGCCAGCAGTTTATCGTGGGCTAAAAGCTCCTACGAGCAGTACTTC.